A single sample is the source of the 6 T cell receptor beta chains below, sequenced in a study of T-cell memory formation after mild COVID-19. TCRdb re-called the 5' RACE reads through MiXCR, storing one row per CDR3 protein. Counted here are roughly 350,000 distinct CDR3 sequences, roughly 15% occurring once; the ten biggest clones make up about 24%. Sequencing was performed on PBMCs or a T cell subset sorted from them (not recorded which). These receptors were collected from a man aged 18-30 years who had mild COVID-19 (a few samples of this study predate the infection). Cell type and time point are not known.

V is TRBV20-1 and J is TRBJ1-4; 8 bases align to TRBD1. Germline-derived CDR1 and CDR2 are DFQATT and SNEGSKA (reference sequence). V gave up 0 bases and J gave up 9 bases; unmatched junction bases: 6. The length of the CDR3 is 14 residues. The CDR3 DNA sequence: TGCAGTGCTAGAGATCCCCAGGGGGCCAAAAAACTGTTTTTT. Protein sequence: CSARDPQGAKKLFF.

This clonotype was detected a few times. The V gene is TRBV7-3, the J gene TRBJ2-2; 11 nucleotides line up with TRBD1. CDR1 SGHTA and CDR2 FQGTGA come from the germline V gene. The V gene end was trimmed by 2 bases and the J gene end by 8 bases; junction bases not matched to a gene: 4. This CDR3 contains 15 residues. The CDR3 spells CASSLGQGARGELFF. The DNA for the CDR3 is TGTGCCAGCAGCTTAGGACAGGGGGCGCGTGGGGAGCTGTTTTTT.

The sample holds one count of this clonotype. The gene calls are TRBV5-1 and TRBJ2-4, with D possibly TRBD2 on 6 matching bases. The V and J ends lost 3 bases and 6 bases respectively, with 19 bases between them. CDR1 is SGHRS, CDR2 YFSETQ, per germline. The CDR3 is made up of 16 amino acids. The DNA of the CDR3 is TGCGCCAGCAGCTGGGGACTTCTGGCCTTTGGAAACATTCAGTACTTC. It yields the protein CASSWGLLAFGNIQYF.

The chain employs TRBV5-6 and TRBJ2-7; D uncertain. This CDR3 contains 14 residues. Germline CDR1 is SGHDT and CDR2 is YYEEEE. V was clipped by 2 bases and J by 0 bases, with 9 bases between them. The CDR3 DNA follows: TGTGCCAGCAGCTTCCGGGCGACCTCCTACGAGCAGTACGTC. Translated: CASSFRATSYEQYV.

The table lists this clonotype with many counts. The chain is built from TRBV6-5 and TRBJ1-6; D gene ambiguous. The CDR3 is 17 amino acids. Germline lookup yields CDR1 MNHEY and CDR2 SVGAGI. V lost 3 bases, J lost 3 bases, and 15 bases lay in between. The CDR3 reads CASSYGSTTDYNSPLHF. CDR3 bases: TGTGCCAGCAGTTATGGGTCCACCACCGACTATAATTCACCCCTCCACTTT.

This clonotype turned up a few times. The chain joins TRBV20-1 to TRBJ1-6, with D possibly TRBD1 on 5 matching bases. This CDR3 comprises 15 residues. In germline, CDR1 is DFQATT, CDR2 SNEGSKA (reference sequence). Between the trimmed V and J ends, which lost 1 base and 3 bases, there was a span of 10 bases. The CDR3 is CSARGRAIYNSPLHF. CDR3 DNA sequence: TGCAGTGCTAGAGGCAGGGCCATCTATAATTCACCCCTCCACTTT.